This TCR beta chain was sequenced in a study of regulatory T cells in long-lasting Graves disease. The wider study: Over-5-year antithyroid drug use with positive TSH receptor antibodies defined persistent Graves' disease in the study. Study-wide results and caveats: Tissue studied was limited to peripheral blood, excluding thyroid tissue. With persistent disease, TRBV28, TRBJ1-2 and TRBJ2-5 were the favored segments. Among the persistent patients, 2,500 to 3,000 public clonotypes were shared, more than the 966 shared among new patients.

This clonotype has a handful of counts. Its antigen is still unknown. The germline gene is not matched at one end of the junction; a read error may be the cause. The sample's time point: persistent/refractory GD, antithyroid drugs over 5 years with positive TRAb. PBMC RNA was the source of the TCR library. Construction of the TCR beta libraries employed iRepertoire HTBI primers in conjunction with Arm-PCR of CDR3 regions. Via MiXCR, TCRdb re-called the multiplex PCR reads, giving one row per CDR3 protein. This sample yields hundreds of thousands of distinct CDR3 sequences, of which less than 25% are seen a single time; less than 25% belongs to the top ten. This CDR3 is 15 amino acids long. CDR1 and CDR2 from the germline V gene are MGHRA and YSYEKL.

The rearrangement links TRBV4-1 to TRBJ1-4; 7 nucleotides match TRBD1. The clonotype was recovered from a female donor with Graves disease. The sequences come from peripheral blood mononuclear cells (PBMCs), collected when the disease was refractory, from a patient treated with antithyroid drugs. CDR3: CASSLQGGTNEKLFF. The CDR3 region has the DNA TGTGCCAGCAGCTTACAAGGGGGCACTAATGAAAAACTGTTTTTT.